This TCR beta chain was obtained from a study of blood T cell repertoires in COVID-19. On the study more broadly: Sites in the United States, Italy and Spain provided acute and convalescent COVID-19 samples. From T cells, B-cell-depleted T cells, or PBMCs came the material, which was cDNA or gDNA.

Cohort 3 recovered donors had two negative PCRs, clearance, or symptom resolution. Authors' analysis steps: It was from reference gene primer amplification that nucleated cell counts were estimated. Sequencing was performed with immunoSEQ multiplex PCR; in TCRdb, only in-frame clones are kept and a portion is missing. V, J and clone size are taken as reported in that table, and D and trimming were inferred from the DNA itself. This table holds about 140,000 clones, about 79% found once. The CDR3 runs 15 residues. V gave up 4 bases and J gave up 2 bases; unmatched junction bases: 4. Per the germline V gene, CDR1 is MGHRA and CDR2 is YSYEKL.

Source material: PBMCs or T cells enriched from blood (not recorded which). The clonotype originates from a woman between 50 and 59 years old who had recovered from COVID-19. The J gene is TRBJ1-5, the V gene TRBV4-1; 8 bases match TRBD1. The CDR3 DNA reads as TGCGCCAGCAGCCCACCGGGACAGGGCAATCAGCCCCAGCATTTT. Translated: CASSPPGQGNQPQHF.